The 21 T cell receptor beta chains given below trace back to one sample, sequenced in a study of Ad26.COV2.S vaccination and SARS-CoV-2 variants. The data were produced by immunoSEQ multiplex PCR, yet TCRdb's version contains in-frame clones alone and is incomplete. Of around 320,000 clones in the sample, over 80% were seen once. The sample's treatment: some 19 received Ad26.COV2.S at low or high dose, single or two shots; a few received placebo; per-sample allocation not given. Specimen acquisition occurred on day 63 following the initial vaccine or placebo injection. The specimen was peripheral blood, collected in a trial of Ad26.COV2.S vaccine versus placebo. The receptors come from a person between 18 and 59 years old who received the Ad26.COV2.S COVID-19 vaccine or a placebo.

V usage is TRBV6-5 and J usage is TRBJ2-1; a possible D gene is TRBD2 (6 bases). The CDR3 is 15 amino acids. Germline CDR1 MNHEY, CDR2 SVGAGI. The V end was cut by 6 bases, the J end by 8 bases, with 20 bases between. CDR3 sequence: CASSPPSGYPHEQFF. In DNA, the CDR3 is TGTGCCAGCAGCCCCCCCAGCGGGTACCCCCATGAGCAGTTCTTC.

The chain has TRBV27 and TRBJ1-5; D ambiguous. This CDR3 contains 14 residues. V was cut by 4 bases and J by 3 bases, with 10 bases left in between. The germline gives CDR1 MNHEY, CDR2 SMNVEV (reference sequence). CDR3 bases: TGTGCCAGCAGTTCCCCAAGTACCAATCAGCCCCAGCATTTT. It yields the protein CASSSPSTNQPQHF.

V is TRBV6-5 and J is TRBJ2-7; 10 nucleotides match TRBD1. J gave up 2 bases and V 2 bases, and 6 bases lay outside the gene matches. The V gene's germline CDR1 is MNHEY and CDR2 SVGAGI. CDR3 length: 16 amino acids. This chain's CDR3 is CASSYTGDRGPYEQYF. In nucleotides, the CDR3 is TGTGCCAGCAGTTACACAGGGGACAGGGGTCCCTACGAGCAGTACTTC.

The gene calls are TRBV9 and TRBJ2-5, with TRBD2 matching 15 bases. The CDR3 extends over 16 amino acids. Germline assignment: CDR1 SGDLS and CDR2 YYNGEE. Trimming at V came to 5 bases and at J to 5 bases, leaving 7 bases not matched to a gene. This CDR3 reads CASSLGLAGGSETQYF. The CDR3 DNA is TGTGCCAGCAGTCTCGGACTAGCGGGGGGGTCGGAGACCCAGTACTTC.

The rearrangement links TRBV15 to TRBJ2-2; 9 nucleotides align to TRBD1. J was trimmed by 4 bases and V by 7 bases; bases with no gene match: 4. This CDR3 is built from 14 residues. Germline V gene lookup returns CDR1 LNHNV and CDR2 YYDKDF (reference sequence). CDR3 sequence (DNA): TGTGCCACCAATCGGGACAGGGTCACCGGGGAGCTGTTTTTT. Encoded protein: CATNRDRVTGELFF.

The V and J genes are TRBV4-2 and TRBJ2-5; TRBD2 matches at 15 bases. The junction had 14 bases not matched to a gene; V was cut back by 4 bases and J by 5 bases. This CDR3 has 19 residues. Germline CDR1 is LGHNA and CDR2 is YNFKEQ. CDR3 residues: CASSLQLGLAGGPGETQYF. As DNA, the CDR3 is TGTGCCAGCAGCCTGCAGTTAGGACTAGCGGGGGGGCCCGGTGAGACCCAGTACTTC.

This chain joins TRBV11-2 and TRBJ2-5; 9 bases map to TRBD1. The length of the CDR3 is 16 residues. From germline, CDR1 is SGHAT and CDR2 FQNNGV. Trimming at V came to 3 bases and at J to 2 bases, leaving 7 bases not matched to a gene. CDR3 in amino acids: CASSFRDREIQETQYF. CDR3 nucleotide sequence: TGTGCCAGCAGCTTCCGGGACAGGGAGATTCAAGAGACCCAGTACTTC.

J is TRBJ2-5 and V is TRBV6-2 or TRBV6-3; perhaps TRBD2 as D (7 bases). Trimming cost V 5 bases and J 4 bases, with 11 bases left between them. In germline, CDR1 is MNHEY, CDR2 SVGEGT. There are 13 residues in the CDR3. The CDR3 DNA follows: TGTGCCAGCAGTAAGGGGGGGCGAGAGACCCAGTACTTC. As protein: CASSKGGRETQYF.

The V gene is TRBV29-1, the J gene TRBJ2-5, with D maybe TRBD1 (5 bases). The CDR3 extends over 10 amino acids. Per germline, CDR1 SQVTM and CDR2 ANQGSEA. V was trimmed by 7 bases and J by 9 bases, leaving 12 bases between them. CDR3 residues: CSARTGSQYF. DNA for the CDR3: TGCAGCGCAAGAACAGGATCCCAGTACTTC.

The chain recombines TRBV5-8 with TRBJ2-5; perhaps TRBD1 as D (6 bases). Trimming shortened V by 3 bases and J by 1 base, and 19 bases separated the two germline ends. Germline loops: CDR1 SGHTS, CDR2 YDEGEE. This CDR3 spans 17 amino acids. The CDR3 protein is CASSSGQSHPFQETQYF. The DNA for the CDR3 is TGTGCCAGCAGCTCCGGACAGTCCCATCCATTCCAAGAGACCCAGTACTTC.

The CDR3 sequence: CASSKWGSTDTQYF. The CDR3 DNA is TGTGCCAGCAGCAAATGGGGAAGCACAGATACGCAGTATTTT. The genes are TRBV21-1 and TRBJ2-3. TRBV21-1 is termed a pseudogene. This CDR3 region has 14 residues.

The chain recombines TRBV6-5 with TRBJ2-2, with 7 bases identical to TRBD1. With V trimmed by 5 bases and J by 6 bases, 6 bases remained unmatched. The CDR3 is 14 amino acids. The germline CDR1 and CDR2 sequences are MNHEY and SVGAGI. The CDR3 region is CASSQTGTSGELFF. CDR3 in DNA: TGTGCCAGCAGTCAGACAGGGACATCCGGGGAGCTGTTTTTT.

This chain joins TRBV7-9 and TRBJ2-3; D tentatively fits TRBD1 or TRBD2 (5 bases each). Germline V gene sequence: CDR1 SEHNR, CDR2 FQNEAQ (reference sequence). V lost 5 bases and J 5 bases, leaving 17 bases between the germline ends. The CDR3 has 15 residues. CDR3 loop: CASSPRTNGKDTQYF. The CDR3 DNA sequence: TGTGCCAGCAGCCCTCGGACAAACGGGAAAGATACGCAGTATTTT.

The chain employs TRBV30 and TRBJ1-6; a weak D match, TRBD1 (6 bases). The CDR3 loop spans 15 amino acids. Between the trimmed V and J ends, which lost 0 bases and 5 bases, there was a span of 11 bases. Germline CDR1 is GTSNPN and CDR2 is SVGIG (reference sequence). CDR3 in amino acids: CAWSVRQDHNSPLHF. As DNA, the CDR3 is TGTGCCTGGAGTGTCCGACAGGACCATAATTCACCCCTCCACTTT.

The rearrangement links TRBV7-8 to TRBJ1-2; 8 positions agree with TRBD1. J lost 1 base, V lost 1 base, and 5 bases had no gene match. This CDR3 region has 16 residues. From germline, CDR1 is SGHVS and CDR2 FQNEAQ. The CDR3 DNA sequence: TGTGCCAGCAGCTTAGGCGGACAGGGAAATAACTATGGCTACACCTTC. As protein: CASSLGGQGNNYGYTF.

This clone was seen a handful of times. The J gene is TRBJ1-5, the V gene TRBV27, with 7 positions matching TRBD1. The CDR3 has 13 amino acids. V shed 5 bases and J 7 bases; nucleotides not matched to a gene: 5. CDR1 and CDR2 (germline): MNHEY, SMNVEV (reference sequence). The CDR3 nucleotides read TGTGCCAGCAGTCCTCAGGGGGACCAGCCCCAGCATTTT. This encodes CASSPQGDQPQHF.

V is TRBV7-8 and J is TRBJ2-1; the D is unclear. V gave up 1 base and J gave up 8 bases, with 9 bases separating them. The germline gives CDR1 SGHVS, CDR2 FQNEAQ. The CDR3 is 13 amino acids. This CDR3 is CASSLGVRDEQFF. CDR3 nucleotide sequence: TGTGCCAGCAGCTTAGGGGTTAGGGATGAGCAGTTCTTC.

This clone was observed once. The sample holds other DNA sequences that translate to the same CDR3. This CDR3 is CASSPGSNQPQHF. CDR3 nucleotides: TGTGCCAGCTCACCAGGATCCAATCAGCCCCAGCATTTT. The gene calls are TRBV18 and TRBJ1-5; D is unresolved. The CDR3 consists of 13 residues. Deletions cut 2 bases from V and 3 bases from J, with 5 bases between. The germline gives CDR1 KGHSH, CDR2 LQKENI.

This rearrangement joins TRBV14 to TRBJ2-1, with TRBD2 identical over 7 bases. CDR1 is SGHDN and CDR2 is FVKESK in the germline V gene. CDR3 length: 16 amino acids. V shed 1 base and J 0 bases; nucleotides not matched to a gene: 3. The CDR3 coding sequence is TGTGCCAGCAGCCAAGTGTCGGGGGGCTCCTACAATGAGCAGTTCTTC. Protein product: CASSQVSGGSYNEQFF. Drawing the rest from reference TRBV14 and TRBJ2-1, the complete variable domain is EAGVTQFPSHSVIEKGQTVTLRCDPISGHDNLYWYRRVMGKEIKFLLHFVKESKQDESGMPNNRFLAERTGGTYSTLKVQPAELEDSGVYFCASSQVSGGSYNEQFFGPGTRLTVL.

The chain is built from TRBV24-1 and TRBJ2-3; D gene uncertain. Deletions cut 9 bases from V and 0 bases from J, with 12 bases between. The germline V gene has CDR1 KGHDR and CDR2 SFDVKD. The CDR3 has 14 amino acids. CDR3 in amino acids: CATGFGPSTDTQYF. Written as DNA, the CDR3 is TGTGCCACCGGTTTCGGACCAAGCACAGATACGCAGTATTTT.

This clone appeared a few times. The V gene is TRBV19, the J gene TRBJ2-5; no clear D gene. The germline V gene has CDR1 LNHDA and CDR2 SQIVND (reference sequence). The CDR3 contains 13 residues. V lost 1 base and J lost 7, with 10 bases in between. The CDR3: CASSIVSFGTQYF. The CDR3 coding sequence is TGTGCCAGTAGTATAGTATCGTTCGGGACCCAGTACTTC.